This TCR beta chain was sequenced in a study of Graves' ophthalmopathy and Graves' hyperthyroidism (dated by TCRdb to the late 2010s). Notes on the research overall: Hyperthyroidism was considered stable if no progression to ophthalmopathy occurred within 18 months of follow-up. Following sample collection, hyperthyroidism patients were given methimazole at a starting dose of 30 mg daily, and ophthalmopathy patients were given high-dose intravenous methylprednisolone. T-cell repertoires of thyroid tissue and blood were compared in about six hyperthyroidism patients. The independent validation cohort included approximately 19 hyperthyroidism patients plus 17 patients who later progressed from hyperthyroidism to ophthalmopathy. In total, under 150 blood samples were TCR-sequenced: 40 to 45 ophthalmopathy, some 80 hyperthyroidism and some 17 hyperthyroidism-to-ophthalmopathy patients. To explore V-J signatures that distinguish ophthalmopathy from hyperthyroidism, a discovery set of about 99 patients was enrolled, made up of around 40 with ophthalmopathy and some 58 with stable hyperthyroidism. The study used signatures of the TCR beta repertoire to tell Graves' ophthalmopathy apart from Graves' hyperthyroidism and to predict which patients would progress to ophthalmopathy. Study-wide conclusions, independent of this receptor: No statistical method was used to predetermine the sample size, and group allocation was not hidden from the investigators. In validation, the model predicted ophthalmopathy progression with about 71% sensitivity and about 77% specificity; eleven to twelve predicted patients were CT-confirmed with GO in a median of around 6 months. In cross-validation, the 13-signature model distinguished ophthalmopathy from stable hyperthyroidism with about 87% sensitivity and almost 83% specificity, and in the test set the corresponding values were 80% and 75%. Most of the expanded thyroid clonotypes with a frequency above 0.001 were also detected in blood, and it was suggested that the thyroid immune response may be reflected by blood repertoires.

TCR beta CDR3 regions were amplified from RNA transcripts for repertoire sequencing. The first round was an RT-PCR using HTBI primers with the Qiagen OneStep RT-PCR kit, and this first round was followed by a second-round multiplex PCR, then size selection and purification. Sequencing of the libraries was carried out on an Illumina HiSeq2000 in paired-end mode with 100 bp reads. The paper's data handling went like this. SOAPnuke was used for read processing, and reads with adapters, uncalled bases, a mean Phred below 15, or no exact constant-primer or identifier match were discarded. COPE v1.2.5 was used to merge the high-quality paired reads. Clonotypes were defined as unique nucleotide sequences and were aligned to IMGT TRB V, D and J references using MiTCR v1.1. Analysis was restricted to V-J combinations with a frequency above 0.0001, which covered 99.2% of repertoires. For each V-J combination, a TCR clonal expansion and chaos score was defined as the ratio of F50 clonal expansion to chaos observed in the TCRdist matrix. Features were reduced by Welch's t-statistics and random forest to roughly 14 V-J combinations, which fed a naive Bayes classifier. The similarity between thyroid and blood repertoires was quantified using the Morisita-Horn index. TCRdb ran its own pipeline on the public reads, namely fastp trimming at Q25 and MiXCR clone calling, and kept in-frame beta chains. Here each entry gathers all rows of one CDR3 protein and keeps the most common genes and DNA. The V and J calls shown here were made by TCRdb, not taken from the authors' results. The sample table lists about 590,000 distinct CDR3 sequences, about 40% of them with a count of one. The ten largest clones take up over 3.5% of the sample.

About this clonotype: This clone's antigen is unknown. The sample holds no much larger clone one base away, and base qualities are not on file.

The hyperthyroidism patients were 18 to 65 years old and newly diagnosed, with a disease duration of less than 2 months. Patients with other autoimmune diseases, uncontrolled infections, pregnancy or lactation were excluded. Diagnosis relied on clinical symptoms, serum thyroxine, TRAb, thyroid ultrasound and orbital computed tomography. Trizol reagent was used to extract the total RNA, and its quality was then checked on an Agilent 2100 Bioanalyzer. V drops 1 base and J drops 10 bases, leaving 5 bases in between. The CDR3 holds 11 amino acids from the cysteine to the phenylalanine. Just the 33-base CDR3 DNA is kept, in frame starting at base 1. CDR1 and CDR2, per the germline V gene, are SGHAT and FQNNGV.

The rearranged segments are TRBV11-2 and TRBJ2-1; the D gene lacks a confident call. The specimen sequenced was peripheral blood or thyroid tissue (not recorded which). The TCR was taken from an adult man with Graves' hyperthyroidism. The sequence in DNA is TGTGCCAGCAGCTTAGTATGGGAGCAGTTCTTC. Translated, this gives CASSLVWEQFF.